This T cell receptor (beta chain) was observed in a study of T cell responses to AZD1222 COVID-19 vaccine. Sequencing used immunoSEQ multiplex PCR; TCRdb keeps in-frame clones, though not all of them. The repertoire has 130,000 or so clones, approximately 90% of them found once; the top ten carry 6.9%. The CDR3 has 16 residues. With V trimmed by 0 bases and J by 10 bases, 8 bases remained unmatched. Germline CDR1 reads SGHTA; CDR2 reads FQGNSA. This rearrangement joins TRBV7-2 to TRBJ2-1; 11 bases are a match to TRBD2. This clonotype was sampled from an adult in good health. Sample: peripheral blood, taken on day 0 of AZD1222 vaccination. CDR3 DNA: TGTGCCAGCAGCTTAGCGGGTCTAGCGGGGGGCAGCGAGCAGTTCTTC. It is translated as CASSLAGLAGGSEQFF.